This note documents a single T cell receptor beta chain sequence. Antigen specificity is unknown. These data originate in a study of CD8 T cells in Susac syndrome. Study results and limitations: Repertoires of Susac syndrome CD4+ T cells lacked clonal expansion.

The RNA input was about 0.5 to 1 ug, and it was reverse transcribed with random hexamers. TCRdb used MiXCR to reprocess the immunoSEQ multiplex PCR reads, holding one entry per CDR3 protein. There are some 200,000 distinct CDR3 sequences in the sample; approximately 96% occur only once, and around 0.1% lies in the top ten. TCR beta sequences were obtained from blood CD8+ and CD4+ T cells. This clonotype originated in a human donor with Susac syndrome. The sequenced sample consisted of CD4+ T cells from PBMCs.

For the CDR3, the DNA is TGCAGCGTTCTTCCCGGGAGGCCCAACTATGGCTACACCTTC. It is translated as CSVLPGRPNYGYTF. The chain carries TRBV29-1 and TRBJ1-2, with no clear D. This CDR3 region has 14 residues. Germline CDR1 reads SQVTM; CDR2 reads ANQGSEA. V lost 5 bases to trimming and J lost 2 bases, with 15 bases between them.